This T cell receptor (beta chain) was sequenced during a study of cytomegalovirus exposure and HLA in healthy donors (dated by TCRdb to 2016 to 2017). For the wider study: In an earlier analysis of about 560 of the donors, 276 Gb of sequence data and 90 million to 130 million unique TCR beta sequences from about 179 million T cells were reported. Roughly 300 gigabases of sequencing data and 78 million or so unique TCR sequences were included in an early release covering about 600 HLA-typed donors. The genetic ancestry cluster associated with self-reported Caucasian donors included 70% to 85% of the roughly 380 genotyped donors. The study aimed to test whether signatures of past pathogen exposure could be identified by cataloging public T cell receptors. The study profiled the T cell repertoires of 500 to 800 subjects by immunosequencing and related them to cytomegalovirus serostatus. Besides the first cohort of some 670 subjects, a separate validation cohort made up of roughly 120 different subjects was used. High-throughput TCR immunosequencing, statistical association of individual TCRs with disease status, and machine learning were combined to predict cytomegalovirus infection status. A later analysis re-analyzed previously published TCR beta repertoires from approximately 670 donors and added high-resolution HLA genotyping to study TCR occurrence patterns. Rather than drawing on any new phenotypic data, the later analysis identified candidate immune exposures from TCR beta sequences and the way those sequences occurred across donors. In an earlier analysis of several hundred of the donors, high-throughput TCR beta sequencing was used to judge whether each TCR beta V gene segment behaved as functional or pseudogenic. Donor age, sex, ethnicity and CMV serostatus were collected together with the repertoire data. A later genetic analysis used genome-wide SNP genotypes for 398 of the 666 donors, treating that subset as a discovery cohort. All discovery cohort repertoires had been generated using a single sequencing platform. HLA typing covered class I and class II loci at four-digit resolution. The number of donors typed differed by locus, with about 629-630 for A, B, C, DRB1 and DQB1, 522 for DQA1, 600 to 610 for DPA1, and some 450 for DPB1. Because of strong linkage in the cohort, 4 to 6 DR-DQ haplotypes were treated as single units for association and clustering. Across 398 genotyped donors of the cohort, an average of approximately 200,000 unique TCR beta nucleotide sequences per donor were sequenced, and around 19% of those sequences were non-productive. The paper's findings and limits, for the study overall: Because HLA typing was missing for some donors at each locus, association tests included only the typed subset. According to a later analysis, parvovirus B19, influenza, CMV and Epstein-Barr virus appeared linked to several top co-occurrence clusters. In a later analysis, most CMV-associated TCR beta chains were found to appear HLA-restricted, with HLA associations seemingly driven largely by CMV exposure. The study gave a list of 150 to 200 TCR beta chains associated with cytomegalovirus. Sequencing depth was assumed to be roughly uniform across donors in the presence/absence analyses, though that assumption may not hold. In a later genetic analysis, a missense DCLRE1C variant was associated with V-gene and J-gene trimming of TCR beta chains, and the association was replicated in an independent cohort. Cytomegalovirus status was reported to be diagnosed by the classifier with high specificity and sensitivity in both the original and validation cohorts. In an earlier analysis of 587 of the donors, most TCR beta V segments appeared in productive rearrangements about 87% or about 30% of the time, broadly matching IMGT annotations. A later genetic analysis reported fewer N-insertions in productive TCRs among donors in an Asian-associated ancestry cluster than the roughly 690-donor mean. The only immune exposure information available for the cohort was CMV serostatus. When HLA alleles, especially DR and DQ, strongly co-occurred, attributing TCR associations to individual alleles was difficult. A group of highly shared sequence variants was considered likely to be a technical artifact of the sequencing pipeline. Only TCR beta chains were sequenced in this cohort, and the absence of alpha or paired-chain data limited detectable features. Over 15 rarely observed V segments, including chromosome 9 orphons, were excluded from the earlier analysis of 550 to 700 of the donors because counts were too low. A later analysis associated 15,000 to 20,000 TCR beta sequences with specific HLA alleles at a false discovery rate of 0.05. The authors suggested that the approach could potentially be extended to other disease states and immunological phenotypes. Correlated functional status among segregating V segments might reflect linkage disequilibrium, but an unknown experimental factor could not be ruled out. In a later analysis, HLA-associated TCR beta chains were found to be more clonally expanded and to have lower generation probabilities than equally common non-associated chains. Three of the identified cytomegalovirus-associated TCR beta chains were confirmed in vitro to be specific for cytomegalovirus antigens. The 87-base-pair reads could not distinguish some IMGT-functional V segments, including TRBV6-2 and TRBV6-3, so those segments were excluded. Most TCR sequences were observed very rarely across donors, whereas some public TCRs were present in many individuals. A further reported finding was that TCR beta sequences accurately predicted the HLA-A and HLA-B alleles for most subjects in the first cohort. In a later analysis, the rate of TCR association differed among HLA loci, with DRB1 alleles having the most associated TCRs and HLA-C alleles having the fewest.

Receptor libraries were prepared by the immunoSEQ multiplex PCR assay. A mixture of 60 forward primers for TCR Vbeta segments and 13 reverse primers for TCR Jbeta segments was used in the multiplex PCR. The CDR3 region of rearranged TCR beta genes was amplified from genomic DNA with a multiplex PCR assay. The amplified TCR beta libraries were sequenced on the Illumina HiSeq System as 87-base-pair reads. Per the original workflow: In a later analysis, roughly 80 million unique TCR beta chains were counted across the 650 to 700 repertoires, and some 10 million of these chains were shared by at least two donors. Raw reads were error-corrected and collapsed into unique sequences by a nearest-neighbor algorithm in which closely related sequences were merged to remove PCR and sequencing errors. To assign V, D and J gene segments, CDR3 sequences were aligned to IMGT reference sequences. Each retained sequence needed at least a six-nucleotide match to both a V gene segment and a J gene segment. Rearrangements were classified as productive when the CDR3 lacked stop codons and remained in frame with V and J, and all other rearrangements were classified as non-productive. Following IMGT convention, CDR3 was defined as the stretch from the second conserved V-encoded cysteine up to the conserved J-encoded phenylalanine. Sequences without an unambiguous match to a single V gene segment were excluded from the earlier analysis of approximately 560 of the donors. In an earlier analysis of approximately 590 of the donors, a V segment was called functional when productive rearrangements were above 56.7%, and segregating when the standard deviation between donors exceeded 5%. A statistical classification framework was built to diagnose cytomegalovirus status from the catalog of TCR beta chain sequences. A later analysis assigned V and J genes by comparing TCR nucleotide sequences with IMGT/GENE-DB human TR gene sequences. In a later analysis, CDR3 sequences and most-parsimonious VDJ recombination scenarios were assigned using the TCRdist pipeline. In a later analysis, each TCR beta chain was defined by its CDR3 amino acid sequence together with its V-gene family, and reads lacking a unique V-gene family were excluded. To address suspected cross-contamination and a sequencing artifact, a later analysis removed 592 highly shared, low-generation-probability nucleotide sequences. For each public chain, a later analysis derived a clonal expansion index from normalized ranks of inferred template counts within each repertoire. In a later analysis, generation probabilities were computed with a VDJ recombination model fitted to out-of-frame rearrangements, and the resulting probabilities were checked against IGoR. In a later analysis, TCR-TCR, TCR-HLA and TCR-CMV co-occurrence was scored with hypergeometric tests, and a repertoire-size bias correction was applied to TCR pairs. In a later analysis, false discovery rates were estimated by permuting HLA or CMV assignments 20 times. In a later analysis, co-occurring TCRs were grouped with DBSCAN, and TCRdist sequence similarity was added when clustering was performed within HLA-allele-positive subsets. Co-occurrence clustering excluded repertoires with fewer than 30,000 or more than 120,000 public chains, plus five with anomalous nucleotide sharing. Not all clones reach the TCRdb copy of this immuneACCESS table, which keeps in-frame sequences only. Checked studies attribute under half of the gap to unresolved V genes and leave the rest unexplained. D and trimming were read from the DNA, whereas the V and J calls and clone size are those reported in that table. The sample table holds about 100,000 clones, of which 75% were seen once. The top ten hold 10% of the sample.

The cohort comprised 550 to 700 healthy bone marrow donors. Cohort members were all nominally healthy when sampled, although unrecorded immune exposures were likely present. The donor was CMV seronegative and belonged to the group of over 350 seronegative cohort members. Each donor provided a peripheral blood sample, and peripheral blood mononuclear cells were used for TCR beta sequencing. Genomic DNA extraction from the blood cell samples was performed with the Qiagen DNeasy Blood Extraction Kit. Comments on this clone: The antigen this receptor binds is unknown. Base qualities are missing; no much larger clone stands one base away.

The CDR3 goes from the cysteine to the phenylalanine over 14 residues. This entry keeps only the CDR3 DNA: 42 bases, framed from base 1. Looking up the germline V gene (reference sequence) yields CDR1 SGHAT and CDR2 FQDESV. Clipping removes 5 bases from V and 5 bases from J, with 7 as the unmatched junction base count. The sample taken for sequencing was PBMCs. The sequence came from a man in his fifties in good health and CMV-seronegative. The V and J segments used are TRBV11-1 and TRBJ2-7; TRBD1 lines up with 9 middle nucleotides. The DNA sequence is TGTGCCAGCAGCCTCGGGGACAGGGTAGACGAGCAGTACTTC. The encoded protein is CASSLGDRVDEQYF.